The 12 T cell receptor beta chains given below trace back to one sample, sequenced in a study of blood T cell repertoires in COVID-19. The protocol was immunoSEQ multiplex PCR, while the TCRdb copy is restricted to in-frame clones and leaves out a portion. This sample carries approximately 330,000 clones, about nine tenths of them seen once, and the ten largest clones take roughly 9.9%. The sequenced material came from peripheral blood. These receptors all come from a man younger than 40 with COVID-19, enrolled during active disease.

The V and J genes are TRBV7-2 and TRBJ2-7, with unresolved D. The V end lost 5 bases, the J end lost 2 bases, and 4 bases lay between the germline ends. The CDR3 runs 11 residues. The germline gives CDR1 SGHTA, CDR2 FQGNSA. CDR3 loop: CASSLTYEQYF. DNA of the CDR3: TGTGCCAGCAGCCTAACCTACGAGCAGTACTTC.

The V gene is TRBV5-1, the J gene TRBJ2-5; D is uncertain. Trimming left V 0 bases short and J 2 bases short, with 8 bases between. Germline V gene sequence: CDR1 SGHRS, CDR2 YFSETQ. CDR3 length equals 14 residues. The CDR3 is CASSLGDRQETQYF. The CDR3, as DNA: TGCGCCAGCAGCTTGGGAGATCGACAAGAGACCCAGTACTTC.

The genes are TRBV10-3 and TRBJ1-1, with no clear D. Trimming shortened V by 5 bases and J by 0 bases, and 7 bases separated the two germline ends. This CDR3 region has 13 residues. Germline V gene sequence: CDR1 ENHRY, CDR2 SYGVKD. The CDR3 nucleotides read TGTGCCATCAGTCCCCAGATGAACACTGAAGCTTTCTTT. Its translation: CAISPQMNTEAFF.

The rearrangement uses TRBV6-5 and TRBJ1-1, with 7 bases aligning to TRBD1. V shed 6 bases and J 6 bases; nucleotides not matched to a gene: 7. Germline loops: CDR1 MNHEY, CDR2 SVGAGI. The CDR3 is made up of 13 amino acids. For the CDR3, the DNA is TGTGCCAGCAGCTATGGACAGGCCGCTGAAGCTTTCTTT. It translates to CASSYGQAAEAFF.

The CDR3: CSANRDRLSYTF. The DNA of the CDR3 is TGCAGCGCGAACCGGGACAGGTTAAGCTACACCTTC. This chain uses TRBV29-1 with TRBJ1-2; 8 nucleotides agree with TRBD1. This CDR3 spans 12 amino acids. Germline loops: CDR1 SQVTM, CDR2 ANQGSEA. V was pared by 7 bases and J by 9 bases, with 10 bases of the junction left unmatched. Drawing the rest from reference TRBV29-1 and TRBJ1-2, the complete variable domain is SAVISQKPSRDICQRGTSLTIQCQVDSQVTMMFWYRQQPGQSLTLIATANQGSEATYESGFVIDKFPISRPNLTFSTLTVSNMSPEDSSIYLCSANRDRLSYTFGSGTRLTVV.

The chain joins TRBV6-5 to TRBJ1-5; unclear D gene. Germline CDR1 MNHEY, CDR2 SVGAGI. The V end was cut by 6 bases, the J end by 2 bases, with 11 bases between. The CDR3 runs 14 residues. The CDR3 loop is CASRGSQGNQPQHF. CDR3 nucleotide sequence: TGTGCCAGCAGGGGCTCTCAAGGCAATCAGCCCCAGCATTTT.

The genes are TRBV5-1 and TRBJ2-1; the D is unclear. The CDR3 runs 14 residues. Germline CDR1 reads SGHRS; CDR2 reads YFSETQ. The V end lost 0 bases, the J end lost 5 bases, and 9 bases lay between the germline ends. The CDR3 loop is CASSLAVGDNEQFF. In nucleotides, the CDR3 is TGCGCCAGCAGCTTGGCCGTAGGAGACAATGAGCAGTTCTTC.

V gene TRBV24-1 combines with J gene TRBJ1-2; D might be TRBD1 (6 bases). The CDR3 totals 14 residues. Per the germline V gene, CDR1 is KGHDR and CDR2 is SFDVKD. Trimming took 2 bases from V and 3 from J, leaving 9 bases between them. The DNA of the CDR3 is TGTGCCACCAGTGATTACACAGGGTACTATGGCTACACCTTC. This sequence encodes CATSDYTGYYGYTF.

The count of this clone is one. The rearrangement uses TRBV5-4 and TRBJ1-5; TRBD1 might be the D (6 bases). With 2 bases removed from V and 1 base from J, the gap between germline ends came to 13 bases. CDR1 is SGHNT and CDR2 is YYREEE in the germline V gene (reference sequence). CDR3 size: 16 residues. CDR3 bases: TGTGCCAGCAGCTTTGGGGGCGCGGTAAGCAATCAGCCCCAGCATTTT. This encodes CASSFGGAVSNQPQHF.

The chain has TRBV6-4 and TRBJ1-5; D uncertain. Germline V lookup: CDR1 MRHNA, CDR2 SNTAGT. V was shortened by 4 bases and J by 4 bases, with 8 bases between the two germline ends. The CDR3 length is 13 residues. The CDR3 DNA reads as TGTGCCAGCAGTGTGGAGGCGAATCAGCCCCAGCATTTT. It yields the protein CASSVEANQPQHF.

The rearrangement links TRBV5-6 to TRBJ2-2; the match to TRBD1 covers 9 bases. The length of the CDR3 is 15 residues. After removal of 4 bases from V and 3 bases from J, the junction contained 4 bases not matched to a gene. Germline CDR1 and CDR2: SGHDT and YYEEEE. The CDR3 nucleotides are TGTGCCAGCAGCCTGACAGGGGGGTACACCGGGGAGCTGTTTTTT. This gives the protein CASSLTGGYTGELFF.

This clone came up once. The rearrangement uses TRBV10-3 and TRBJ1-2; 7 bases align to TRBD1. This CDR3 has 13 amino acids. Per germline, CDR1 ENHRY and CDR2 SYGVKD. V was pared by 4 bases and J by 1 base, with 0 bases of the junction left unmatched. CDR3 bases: TGTGCCATCAGTGGACAGGGTAACTATGGCTACACCTTC. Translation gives CAISGQGNYGYTF.